This TCR beta chain was profiled in a study of blood T cells in healthy people across ages (dated by TCRdb to about 2015). Context from the whole study: In model experiments, roughly one uniquely barcoded TCR beta cDNA molecule per two T cells was captured by template switching. Using deep sequencing normalized with unique cDNA molecular identifiers, the study measured how TCR beta repertoire diversity changes with age. Four age groups were formed from the donors: young (average approximately 15 years), middle-aged (less than 40), aged (approximately 60) and long-lived (approximately 78). To avoid experimental bias, donors of different ages were spread randomly across the sequencing lanes. For two donors (one aged 18 to 30 and one aged 80 or older), the study analyzed two additional independent replicas of 1 million unique cDNA reads from the same blood draw.

The library was obtained by 5' RACE. These reads were obtained on an Illumina HiSeq 2500. A second PCR of roughly 6 to 11 cycles was run with a J-beta primer mix and a sample-barcoded 5' primer. A unique molecular identifier was introduced onto each TCR beta cDNA molecule by a template-switch 5' adaptor carrying 12 random nucleotides. Each sample yielded at least 3 million CDR3-containing paired-end reads. The Mint cDNA synthesis kit, primed by a TRBC-specific oligonucleotide, was used to synthesize first-strand cDNA from all RNA. After uracil-DNA glycosylase treatment, a first 18-cycle PCR used universal primers M1SS and BC2_uni_R on all cDNA. The original pipeline was this. For normalization, 1 million high-quality reads were randomly selected from each sample, with every read carrying a distinct molecular identifier. Reads with shared molecular identifiers were discarded instead of being binned into consensus sequences. MiTCR, run with a Q25 quality threshold and the strictest error-elimination algorithm, handled CDR3 identification, clonotype clustering and error correction. A nonparametric unseen species model with Euler transformation was used to estimate lower-bound total TCR beta diversity. Starting from the raw public reads, TCRdb applied fastp trimming at Q25, assembled clones with MiXCR and retained in-frame beta chains. Duplicate CDR3 protein sequences are folded into a single record with the most common DNA and genes. The V and J calls shown here were made by TCRdb, not taken from the authors' results. For this sample the table gives 550,000 to 650,000 distinct CDR3 sequences, of which under 30% were detected only once. The ten largest clones capture 15% to 18% of the sample.

Its CDR3 holds 19 amino acids, cysteine through phenylalanine. Just CDR3 DNA is preserved here, 57 bases in frame from base 1. Deletion took 0 bases off V and 1 base off J, with a span of 21 bases between the germline ends. For CDR1 and CDR2, the germline V gene lists LGHNT and FRNRAP. Broader findings and caveats from the paper: Because donor CMV infection status was unknown, age-related changes in expanded clonotypes were potentially confounded. Observed TCR beta diversity per million T cells fell roughly linearly with age, and a significant reduction was already apparent by age roughly 40. Total diversity estimates from one million sequenced T cells were considered lower bounds and underestimates. The long-lived group showed more naive CD4+ T cells, fewer expanded clones and increased TCR diversity than the aged group, suggesting age selection. Conclusive comparison of naive and antigen-experienced compartments was prevented by the profiling of bulk unsorted PBMCs. The percentage of naive T cells measured by flow cytometry correlated strongly with observed TCR beta diversity.

Donors were approximately 42 systemically healthy Caucasian individuals from Russia aged roughly 6 to 90 years. Each donor gave about 9.7 milliliters of peripheral blood, drawn into EDTA-treated Vacutainer tubes. Ficoll-Paque density-gradient centrifugation was used to isolate PBMCs, with at least 6.5 million obtained per sample. Trizol reagent was used to extract total RNA from the PBMCs, yielding at least 5.5 micrograms per sample. Naive CD45RAhigh/CD27high T cell percentages were measured by flow cytometry on a PBMC aliquot from every donor. This clonotype was counted a few times. It lacks a known antigen. Qualities for individual bases were not recorded, and no much larger clone is one base off.

The receptor's source is a woman older than 75 in good health. Material: blood. This receptor chain uses TRBV12-5 and TRBJ1-2; the D region possibly corresponds to TRBD1 (5 bases align). The DNA sequence is as follows: TGTGCTAGTGGTTTGGTTGTCCTTTCGTGGGGGGAGGGTAACTATGGCTACACCTTC. This encodes CASGLVVLSWGEGNYGYTF.